The rows below give T cell receptor beta chains drawn from one sample of a study of identifying expanded T cells in peripheral blood. Clones were read by immunoSEQ multiplex PCR, and TCRdb kept only the in-frame ones, dropping some. The data show 95,000 to 100,000 clones, with around 88% seen just once and about 17% held by the top ten. The sample taken for sequencing was blood. These receptors came from a person between 18 and 75 years old in good health. Each CDR3 is given with its conserved first and last residue. Each record gives: clone size, J gene, D gene, V gene, CDR3 protein, CDR3 DNA. D genes are given only for firm matches. Size is omitted from some rows. Given values are once, few, many or a class for expanded clones.

once TRBJ2-4 . TRBV7-2 CASSLLLSIQYF TGTGCCAGCAGCTTACTCCTTTCCATTCAGTACTTC
. TRBJ2-3 . TRBV5-6 CASSLGADTQYF TGTGCCAGCAGCTTGGGGGCGGATACGCAGTATTTT
few TRBJ2-5 . TRBV21-1 CASSKAMGPIQETQYF TGTGCCAGCAGCAAAGCGATGGGACCGATACAAGAGACCCAGTACTTC
. TRBJ1-2 . TRBV20-1 CSASDNYGYTF TGCAGTGCTAGTGATAACTATGGCTACACCTTC
. TRBJ2-4 . TRBV7-2 CASSPVGGRDIQYF TGTGCCAGCAGCCCGGTGGGGGGGCGGGACATTCAGTACTTC
. TRBJ2-5 TRBD2 TRBV5-4 CASSELAREQYF TGTGCCAGCAGCGAACTAGCGCGTGAGCAGTACTTC
. TRBJ2-5 . TRBV12-5 CASGSSRLSQYF TGTGCTAGTGGTTCCTCAAGATTATCGCAGTACTTC
. TRBJ2-7 TRBD1 TRBV7-9 CASSGTGDRGGKQYF TGTGCCAGCAGCGGAACCGGGGACAGGGGAGGTAAGCAGTACTTC
. TRBJ2-7 . TRBV19 CASSYNAYEQYF TGTGCCAGTAGTTACAACGCCTACGAGCAGTACTTC
. TRBJ2-5 . TRBV11-2 CASSLDFKETQYF TGTGCCAGCAGCTTAGATTTTAAAGAGACCCAGTACTTC
. TRBJ2-1 TRBD2 TRBV15 CATSRDLAGGPLGNEQFF TGTGCCACCAGCAGAGATTTGGCGGGGGGGCCTTTGGGCAATGAGCAGTTCTTC
. TRBJ1-5 . TRBV19 CASRPGLNNQPQHF TGTGCCAGTAGACCGGGACTCAACAATCAGCCCCAGCATTTT
. TRBJ2-7 TRBD1 TRBV2 CASRIDRGPYEQYF TGTGCCAGCAGGATAGACAGGGGACCCTACGAGCAGTACTTC
. TRBJ2-7 . TRBV7-9 CASSLDTYEQYF TGTGCCAGCAGCTTAGATACCTACGAGCAGTACTTC
. TRBJ1-2 TRBD1 TRBV28 CASSFLDRGYGYTF TGTGCCAGCAGTTTTCTAGACAGGGGCTATGGCTACACCTTC
. TRBJ2-3 . TRBV10-3 CAISAVLDRGGTSLTDTQYF TGTGCCATCAGTGCAGTTTTAGACAGGGGGGGGACTAGCCTCACAGATACGCAGTATTTT
. TRBJ2-7 . TRBV9 CASSGKAGHPYEQYF TGTGCCAGCAGCGGAAAGGCGGGACACCCCTACGAGCAGTACTTC
. TRBJ1-5 . TRBV7-6 CASSLGAGNQPQHF TGTGCCAGCAGCTTAGGAGCGGGCAATCAGCCCCAGCATTTT
. TRBJ2-3 . TRBV6-1 CASRRTDWFTQYF TGTGCCAGCAGGCGAACCGACTGGTTTACGCAGTATTTT
. TRBJ2-7 TRBD2 TRBV4-2 CASSPYGTSGGEQYF TGTGCCAGCAGCCCATATGGGACTAGCGGGGGCGAGCAGTACTTC
. TRBJ1-1 . TRBV9 CASSPRGGSTEAFF TGTGCCAGCAGCCCACGGGGTGGGAGCACTGAAGCTTTCTTT
once TRBJ2-3 . TRBV5-1 CASSLTVRNTDTQYF TGCGCCAGCAGCTTGACTGTCCGGAACACAGATACGCAGTATTTT
. TRBJ2-3 . TRBV7-9 CASSPRGGRLQRRQYF TGTGCCAGCAGCCCCCGGGGTGGACGACTGCAGAGGAGGCAGTATTTT
once TRBJ2-1 TRBD2 TRBV6-5 CASSYSGTTTYNEQFF TGTGCCAGCAGTTATTCCGGGACTACCACCTACAATGAGCAGTTCTTC
. TRBJ2-3 . TRBV5-1 CASSFPGNTDTQYF TGCGCCAGCAGCTTCCCGGGAAACACAGATACGCAGTATTTT
. TRBJ1-4 . TRBV28 CASSAGIWDEKLFF TGTGCCAGCAGTGCGGGAATTTGGGATGAAAAACTGTTTTTT
. TRBJ2-3 . TRBV4-1 CASSHSYTDTQYF TGCGCCAGCAGCCACTCATACACAGATACGCAGTATTTT
. TRBJ2-7 . TRBV4-2 CASSQTQGRQYF TGTGCCAGCAGCCAGACACAGGGAAGGCAGTACTTC
. TRBJ2-5 TRBD2 TRBV4-2 CASSPRTSGGAGGETQYF TGTGCCAGCAGTCCTCGGACTAGCGGGGGGGCCGGGGGAGAGACCCAGTACTTC
. TRBJ1-2 TRBD1 TRBV6-5 CASSLGQSSDYGYTF TGTGCCAGCAGTCTGGGACAGTCCTCCGACTATGGCTACACCTTC
. TRBJ1-2 . TRBV5-4 CASKRTGSNTLNLRGYTF TGTGCCAGCAAACGAACAGGATCTAACACCCTTAACCTTAGGGGCTACACCTTC
few TRBJ2-7 . TRBV7-2 CASSSSGGGQYF TGTGCCAGCAGCTCCTCCGGGGGCGGGCAGTACTTC
. TRBJ1-5 . TRBV9 CASSPDRSNQPQHF TGTGCCAGCAGTCCTGACAGGAGCAATCAGCCCCAGCATTTT
. TRBJ2-5 . TRBV6-5 CASSKGTRGIAQYF TGTGCCAGCAGCAAAGGGACCCGGGGGATCGCCCAGTACTTC
once TRBJ1-1 TRBD1 TRBV5-1 CASSPGGTGTEAFF TGCGCCAGCAGCCCTGGGGGGACAGGCACTGAAGCTTTCTTT
. TRBJ2-3 . TRBV5-8 CASSSDRHTQYF TGTGCCAGCAGCTCGGACAGACATACGCAGTATTTT
. TRBJ2-7 TRBD2 TRBV5-5 CASNKLAGAYEQYF TGTGCCAGCAACAAGCTAGCGGGCGCCTACGAGCAGTACTTC
. TRBJ1-2 . TRBV7-6 CASSLTFRNGYTF TGTGCCAGCAGCTTAACTTTTAGGAATGGCTACACCTTC
. TRBJ2-3 . TRBV2 CASSEALPTENTQYF TGTGCCAGCAGTGAAGCGCTTCCGACGGAGAATACGCAGTATTTT
. TRBJ2-1 TRBD2 TRBV11-2 CASSLESSGVQFF TGTGCCAGCAGCTTAGAGAGTAGCGGGGTACAGTTCTTC
. TRBJ1-3 TRBD1 TRBV19 CASRRGPQSGNTIYF TGTGCCAGTCGAAGGGGGCCTCAGTCTGGAAACACCATATATTTT
few TRBJ2-2 . TRBV9 CASSPYMGRILAGELFF TGTGCCAGCAGCCCTTACATGGGGCGAATTTTGGCCGGGGAGCTGTTTTTT
. TRBJ2-5 . TRBV5-4 CASSSWGERETQYF TGTGCCAGCAGCTCCTGGGGGGAACGGGAGACCCAGTACTTC
once TRBJ2-7 TRBD2 TRBV14 CASSPIGGVDQYF TGTGCCAGCAGCCCGATTGGGGGGGTGGATCAGTACTTC
. TRBJ2-7 . TRBV11-2 CASSFPYGSYEQYF TGTGCCAGCAGCTTTCCGTATGGTTCCTACGAGCAGTACTTC
. TRBJ1-4 . TRBV5-1 CASSYGGNEELFF TGCGCCAGCAGTTACGGGGGGAATGAAGAACTGTTTTTT
once TRBJ2-1 . TRBV5-5 CASSYDSYNEQFF TGTGCCAGCAGCTATGACTCCTACAATGAGCAGTTCTTC
. TRBJ2-7 TRBD1 TRBV25-1 CASSPVAGGAYEQYF TGTGCCAGCAGCCCTGTAGCAGGGGGCGCGTACGAGCAGTACTTC
. TRBJ1-2 . TRBV9 CASSVATGYGYTF TGTGCCAGCAGCGTAGCTACAGGGTATGGCTACACCTTC
. TRBJ1-5 TRBD1 TRBV4-1 CASSSRQGFDQPQHF TGCGCCAGCAGCAGCCGACAGGGGTTCGATCAGCCCCAGCATTTT
. TRBJ2-7 . TRBV4-3 CASSQDGLASRSEQYF TGCGCCAGCAGCCAAGATGGCCTTGCCTCCCGGAGCGAGCAGTACTTC
. TRBJ1-2 TRBD1 TRBV15 CATSKNRGGYGYTF TGTGCCACCAGCAAGAACAGGGGTGGCTATGGCTACACCTTC
. TRBJ2-1 . TRBV15 CATGAGAYNEQFF TGTGCCACGGGGGCGGGTGCCTACAATGAGCAGTTCTTC